This T cell receptor (beta chain) is from a study of blood T cells in healthy people across ages. Study context: Every two T cells gave about one barcoded beta molecule via template switching.

Researchers report isolating at least 6.5 million PBMCs per sample. Only a few counts were recorded for this clonotype. Germline V lookup: CDR1 MGHRA, CDR2 YSYEKL. Germline trimming cut 5 bases from V and 2 bases from J; bases unmatched to any gene: 11. The CDR3 runs 16 residues. With a J-beta primer mix and a sample-barcoded 5' primer, a second PCR ran about 7 to 12 cycles. Tagging of each cDNA molecule was performed by a template-switch adaptor with 12 random nucleotides. TCRdb re-called the 5' RACE reads with MiXCR, one entry per CDR3 protein. This table has 980,000 or so distinct CDR3 sequences, around 48% appearing once.

This TCR came from a young man in good health. The J gene is TRBJ2-5, the V gene TRBV4-1; 7 bases are a match to TRBD1. Input material: blood. CDR3 sequence reads: CASSSGMTGKQETQYF. CDR3 bases: TGCGCCAGCAGCTCTGGCATGACAGGGAAGCAAGAGACCCAGTACTTC.